This entry describes one TCR beta chain. The target antigen is unknown. This sample is drawn from a study of cytomegalovirus exposure and HLA in healthy donors. Study-wide results and limits: After further analysis at a later stage, roughly 16,000 TCR beta sequences were associated with HLA alleles at 0.05 false discovery rate. Later analysis identified a missense DCLRE1C variant that was linked to TCR beta V- and J-gene trimming.

The CDR3 has 15 amino acids. CDR1 SGHNT and CDR2 YYREEE come from the germline V gene (reference sequence). V dropped 7 bases and J dropped 2; count of bases not matched to a gene: 11. Vbeta (60) and Jbeta (13) primers were used in the PCR. Profiling relied on immunoSEQ multiplex PCR, and the TCRdb table lists in-frame clones only, not all of them. The repertoire holds 110,000 or so clones, with 81% as singletons. This clonotype originated in a woman younger than 45 in good health and CMV-seronegative. The chain links TRBV5-4 to TRBJ2-5; TRBD1 matches 7 bases. Input material: PBMCs. The chain's CDR3 is CASCYRGAEQETQYF. In nucleotides, the CDR3 is TGTGCCAGCTGCTACAGGGGCGCGGAGCAAGAGACCCAGTACTTC.